A single sample gave rise to the 14 T cell receptor beta chains below, sequenced in a study of human T cells and chemical hapten exposure. This sample's time point: pre-sensitization, week 0. The sample's treatment: therapeutic diphenylcyclopropenone sensitization with weekly scalp DPC. In TCRdb, the RACE reads were re-called with MiXCR into one record per CDR3 protein. This table holds roughly 81,000 distinct CDR3 sequences, 8.5% to 9% found once. The sample consisted of whole blood, taken in connection with sensitization to the hapten diphenylcyclopropenone (DPC). The receptors stem from a man aged 40-55 years with alopecia areata. Some clones in this sample may be carry-over from other donors' samples.

This clonotype was detected ten times or more. The chain employs TRBV7-9 and TRBJ2-7; possibly TRBD1 or TRBD2 for D (5 bases each). Trimming pared 5 bases from V and 3 bases from J, leaving 8 bases between. CDR1 is SEHNR and CDR2 is FQNEAQ in the germline V gene (reference sequence). There are 12 residues in the CDR3. The CDR3 protein is CASSRDGYEQYF. The CDR3 bases are TGTGCCAGCAGCCGGGACGGCTACGAGCAGTACTTC.

Ten or more counts support this clonotype. This sequence joins TRBV28 and TRBJ1-5; D might be TRBD1 (6 bases). CDR3 size: 14 residues. The V end lost 4 bases, the J end lost 6 bases, and 13 bases lay between the germline ends. The germline V gene has CDR1 MDHEN and CDR2 SYDVKM. The DNA of the CDR3 is TGTGCCAGCAGTTCCGGGACATTAGTTCAGCCCCAGCATTTT. Its protein product is CASSSGTLVQPQHF.

This CDR3 is CASSLEGPYNEQFF. CDR3 DNA: TGTGCCAGCAGTTTAGAGGGCCCCTACAATGAGCAGTTCTTC. The rearrangement uses TRBV12-3 or TRBV12-4 and TRBJ2-1; D remains ambiguous. The CDR3 runs 14 residues. The V end was cut by 1 base, the J end by 2 bases, with 6 bases between.

V usage is TRBV28 and J usage is TRBJ1-5; the match to TRBD1 covers 10 bases. The ends lost 9 bases at V and 6 bases at J; junction bases unmatched: 5. The CDR3 loop spans 13 amino acids. Germline CDR1 MDHEN, CDR2 SYDVKM. CDR3 region: CASSGQGSQPQHF. The CDR3 DNA reads as TGTGCCAGTTCGGGACAGGGGAGTCAGCCCCAGCATTTT.

The sample holds many counts of this clonotype. The chain uses TRBV28 and TRBJ2-7; 8 bases match TRBD1. CDR1 is MDHEN, CDR2 SYDVKM, per germline. V lost 5 bases and J lost 2; bases outside the gene matches: 5. CDR3 size: 14 residues. The CDR3 here is CASSTIQGAYEQYV. As DNA, the CDR3 is TGTGCCAGCAGTACTATACAGGGGGCCTACGAGCAGTACGTC.

The chain couples TRBV28 to TRBJ2-7, with 9 bases fitting TRBD1. Germline trimming cut 5 bases from V and 2 bases from J; bases unmatched to any gene: 10. Germline CDR1 is MDHEN and CDR2 is SYDVKM. This CDR3 is built from 16 residues. The CDR3 sequence: CASSPSYRDRAYEQYF. CDR3 DNA sequence: TGTGCCAGCAGTCCATCATACCGGGACAGGGCCTACGAGCAGTACTTC.

The gene calls are TRBV12-3 or TRBV12-4 and TRBJ1-5, with unresolved D. The CDR3 loop spans 12 amino acids. V lost 7 bases to trimming and J lost 3 bases, with 7 bases between them. CDR3 sequence reads: CASTSSNQPQHF. For the CDR3, the DNA is TGTGCCAGCACCTCCTCCAATCAGCCCCAGCATTTT.

This clonotype appeared a few times. V gene TRBV29-1 combines with J gene TRBJ2-3, with no clear D. The CDR3 runs to 16 residues. V lost 3 bases to trimming and J lost 6 bases, with 22 bases between them. Germline assignment: CDR1 SQVTM and CDR2 ANQGSEA. CDR3 DNA: TGCAGCGTTGAGAGCTCCGGCCTCTCGACGGCGGATACGCAGTATTTT. It codes for CSVESSGLSTADTQYF.

The V gene is TRBV7-6, the J gene TRBJ1-4; 7 nucleotides align to TRBD1. In germline, CDR1 is SGHVS, CDR2 FNYEAQ. V lost 5 bases, J lost 5 bases, and 11 bases stayed unmatched. This CDR3 has 16 amino acids. CDR3 region: CASSPKTGPMNEKLFF. The CDR3 nucleotides read TGTGCCAGCAGCCCGAAGACAGGGCCCATGAATGAAAAACTGTTTTTT.

The chain uses TRBV7-8 and TRBJ2-7; D possibly corresponds to TRBD1 (5 bases). The V gene's germline CDR1 is SGHVS and CDR2 FQNEAQ. Trimming took 5 bases from V and 5 from J, leaving 22 bases between them. The CDR3 runs 16 residues. The DNA for the CDR3 is TGTGCCAGCAGCCGGACGGGCTGGAGTGGGGCAGACGAGCAGTACGTC. Its protein product is CASSRTGWSGADEQYV.

There are many counts of this clonotype. The chain carries TRBV7-2 and TRBJ1-1; 7 positions agree with TRBD1. V was pared by 2 bases and J by 1 base, with 13 bases of the junction left unmatched. Germline-derived CDR1 and CDR2 are SGHTA and FQGNSA. The CDR3 loop spans 18 amino acids. CDR3 in DNA: TGTGCCAGCAGCTTAAGGGTTGCAGGGGGTCTAAGGAACACTGAAGCTTTCTTT. The encoded protein is CASSLRVAGGLRNTEAFF.

This clonotype was counted many times. The chain links TRBV11-2 to TRBJ1-5; D is possibly TRBD1 (6 bases). CDR1 and CDR2 (germline): SGHAT, FQNNGV. The CDR3 runs 15 residues. Trimming pared 6 bases from V and 4 bases from J, leaving 16 bases between. The chain's CDR3 is CASSLSGGQNQPQHF. CDR3 bases: TGTGCCAGCAGTCTTAGTGGGGGACAAAATCAGCCCCAGCATTTT.

Ten or more counts support this clonotype. The chain uses TRBV6-1 and TRBJ1-1; D might be TRBD1 (5 bases). The V and J ends lost 7 bases and 1 base respectively, with 16 bases between them. The CDR3 is 15 residues long. CDR1 and CDR2 from the germline V gene are MNHNS and SASEGT. The CDR3 bases are TGTGCCAGCAATGGAAGAGGGGACTGGAACACTGAAGCTTTCTTT. This sequence encodes CASNGRGDWNTEAFF.

Ten or more counts support this clonotype. The gene calls are TRBV20-1 and TRBJ2-7; 12 bases line up with TRBD2. Germline CDR1 is DFQATT and CDR2 is SNEGSKA (reference sequence). This CDR3 comprises 14 residues. The ends lost 2 bases at V and 6 bases at J; junction bases unmatched: 5. CDR3 coding DNA: TGCAGTGCTAGACACGGACTAGCGGGAATCGAGCAGTACTTC. It encodes CSARHGLAGIEQYF.